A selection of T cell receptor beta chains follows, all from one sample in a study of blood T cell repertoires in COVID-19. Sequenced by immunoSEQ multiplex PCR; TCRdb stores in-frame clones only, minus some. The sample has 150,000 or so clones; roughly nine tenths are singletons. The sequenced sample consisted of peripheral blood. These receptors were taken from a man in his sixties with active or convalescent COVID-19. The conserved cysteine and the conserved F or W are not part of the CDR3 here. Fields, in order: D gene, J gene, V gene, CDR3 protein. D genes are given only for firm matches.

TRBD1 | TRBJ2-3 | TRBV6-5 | ASSYRGQGSTDTQY
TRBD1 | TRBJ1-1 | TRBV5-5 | ASSWGQGWTTEAF
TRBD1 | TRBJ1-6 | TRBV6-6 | ASSYSGTVYSPLH
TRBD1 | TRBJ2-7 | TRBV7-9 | ASRFTGQGMFHEQY
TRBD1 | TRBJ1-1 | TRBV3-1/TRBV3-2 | ATEKSGQVNTEAF
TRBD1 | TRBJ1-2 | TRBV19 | ASNRGSYGYT
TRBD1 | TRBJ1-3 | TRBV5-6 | ASSPRTGRGNTIY
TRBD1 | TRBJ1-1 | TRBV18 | ASSPETGMSFAEAF
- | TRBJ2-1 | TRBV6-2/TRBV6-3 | ASSYLSNRYNEQF
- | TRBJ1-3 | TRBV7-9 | ASSISGTSGNTIY
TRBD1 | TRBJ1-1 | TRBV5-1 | ASSLAQGAVTEAF
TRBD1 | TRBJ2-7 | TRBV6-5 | ASSYSWDSYEQY
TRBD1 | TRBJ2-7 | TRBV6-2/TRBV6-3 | ASSFGTGTYEQY
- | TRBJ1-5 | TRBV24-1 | ATSGGGSNQPQH
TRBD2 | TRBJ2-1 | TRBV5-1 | ASRKTSGPSSYNEQF
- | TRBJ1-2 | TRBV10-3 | AITGTNYGYT
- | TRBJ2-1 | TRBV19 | ASSIDRVGFYNEQF
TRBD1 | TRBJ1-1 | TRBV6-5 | ASNPWQGADTEAF
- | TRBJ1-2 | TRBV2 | ASILMAALGYT
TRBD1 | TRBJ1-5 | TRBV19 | ASSIPAGGASNQPQH
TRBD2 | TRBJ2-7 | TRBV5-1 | ASTVGGSSYEQY
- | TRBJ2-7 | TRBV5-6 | ASSLVASPYEQY
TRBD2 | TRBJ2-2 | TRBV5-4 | ASSLGLATDNTGELF
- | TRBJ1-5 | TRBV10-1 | ASSQRGVRQPQH
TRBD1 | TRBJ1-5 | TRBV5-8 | ASSWGQAPNQPQH
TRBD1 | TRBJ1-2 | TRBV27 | ASASGQGDDGYT
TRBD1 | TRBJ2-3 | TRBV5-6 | ASIGGRTDTQY
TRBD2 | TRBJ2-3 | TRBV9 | ASSVGVAGGFTDTQY
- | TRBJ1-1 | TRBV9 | ASSRQTMNTEAF
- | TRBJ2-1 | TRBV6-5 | ASSYSRQLNEQF
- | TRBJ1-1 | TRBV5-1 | ASSLGTMNTEAF
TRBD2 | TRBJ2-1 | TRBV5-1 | ASSSDSGSYNEQF
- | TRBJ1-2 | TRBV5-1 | ASRPDSYGYT
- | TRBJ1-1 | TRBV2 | ASSEVSHEAF
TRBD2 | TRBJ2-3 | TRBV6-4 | ASSPIAGGTDTQY
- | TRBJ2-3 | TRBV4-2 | ASSQDSPDTQY
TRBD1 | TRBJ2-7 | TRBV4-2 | ASSQEGTGGGYEQY